This T cell receptor beta chain was profiled in a study of T cells after yellow fever vaccination (dated by TCRdb to the late 2010s). In terms of the full investigation: The SMART-Seq v4 Ultra Low Input RNA kit was used to prepare libraries from fractions with low cell numbers. To follow T-cell clones before and after primary and booster YFV17D yellow fever vaccination, bulk TCR alpha and beta repertoires were sequenced over time. The cohort comprised two healthy male donors, one aged 18 to 30 and one aged 30 to 40 years. Bulk PBMC replicates and cell subsets were isolated from blood drawn at multiple timepoints before and after both primary and secondary immunization. Overall study results and their limits: A small share of clonotypes was detected in both CD4 and CD8 compartments, with the overlap likely arising from convergent recombination. Because abundant contaminating clonotypes from the bulk population could be contained in FACS-sorted repertoires, computational filtering was required. After the booster, most clones that had expanded after primary vaccination were detected again (over 95% of CD4 and under 90% of CD8), suggesting broad maintenance of memory. Only a couple of donors were included in the study, so the extent to which the findings can be generalized is limited. The secondary T-cell response was weaker than the primary response but faster, peaking on day 5 instead of day 15.

This specimen's treatment or condition label, per the study, means: live attenuated yellow fever vaccine strain. At each blood-draw timepoint, two biological replicates of bulk PBMCs were collected. PBMCs were isolated from peripheral blood using a standard Ficoll-Paque protocol. RNA was extracted with TriZol from bulk PBMCs, CD4 and CD8 fractions, and dextramer-positive and dextramer-negative fractions. For this clonotype: What antigen it recognizes has not been identified. The input lacks base qualities; no much larger clone sits a single base away.

The junction carries 14 bases between V and J, which are trimmed by 7 bases and 0 bases respectively. Including cysteine and phenylalanine, the CDR3 has 14 amino acids. The DNA shown is the 42-base CDR3, in frame from base 1. The germline V gene encodes CDR1 DFQATT and CDR2 SNEGSKA (reference sequence). Synthesis of TCR cDNA relied on 5'RACE template switching, a step that introduced a universal primer site along with unique molecular identifiers. cDNA synthesis was primed from both the TCR alpha and TCR beta constant segments. Library amplification used two PCR steps, and the second PCR step added sample barcodes and sequencing adapters. Sequencing of libraries was done on Illumina HiSeq 2500 (2x100 bp) or NovaSeq (2x150 bp). On the authors' methods: Demultiplexing of reads and collapsing into UMI consensus sequences were performed with MIGEC, and V(D)J alignment was carried out with MiXCR. Vaccine-responding clonotypes were identified with edgeR using replicate PBMC samples, with FDR below 0.01 and a log2 fold change above 5 up to day 15 being required. Each bulk clonotype received a CD4 or CD8 identity based on whether the sequenced CD4 or CD8 repertoire contained that clonotype at higher abundance. TCRdb itself trimmed the public reads at Q25 with fastp, ran MiXCR and retained productive beta chains. One record per CDR3 amino acid sequence lists the most common genes and DNA. The V and J calls follow TCRdb's processing rather than the paper's. The sample has around 600,000 distinct CDR3 sequences on record, approximately 13% of them singletons. About 16% of the sample goes to the ten largest clones.

The receptor was derived from a man aged 25 to 45 who received the YFV17D yellow fever vaccine. This sequence uses TRBV20-1 and TRBJ2-3, with the D gene too uncertain to name. Sequencing was performed on PBMCs, taken on the day of the yellow fever booster vaccination. The sequenced DNA is TGCAGTGTCCTCCGGCTAGGAAGCACAGATACGCAGTATTTT. It is translated as CSVLRLGSTDTQYF.